The rows below give T cell receptor beta chains drawn from one sample of a study of cytomegalovirus exposure and HLA in healthy donors. Here immunoSEQ multiplex PCR was the method, and the copy in TCRdb shows in-frame clones only, minus some. The sample carries 160,000 or so clones, roughly 76% recorded once. Sequenced material: PBMCs. Receptor source: a woman aged 18 to 35 in good health and CMV-seropositive. Each CDR3 is given with its conserved first and last residue. The D gene is left open where the match is weak. Size is omitted from some rows. Given values are once, few, many or a class for expanded clones.

d_call,v_call,j_call,clone_size,cdr3_nt,cdr3_aa
NA,TRBV7-9,TRBJ2-2,NA,TGTGCCAGCAGCTTTGTTGGGGCCACCGGGGAGCTGTTTTTT,CASSFVGATGELFF
TRBD1,TRBV5-1,TRBJ2-7,NA,TGCGCCAGTCACCAAGGGGGCGATTACGAGCAGTACTTC,CASHQGGDYEQYF
NA,TRBV9,TRBJ2-5,NA,TGTGCCAGCAGCGTAGTACTTTCCCAATTTTCGGACGGAGGCCCGAAGACCCAGTACTTC,CASSVVLSQFSDGGPKTQYF
NA,TRBV6-5,TRBJ1-1,NA,TGTGCCAGCAGTGCCAGAAGAAACACTGAAGCTTTCTTT,CASSARRNTEAFF
TRBD1,TRBV4-1,TRBJ2-7,NA,TGCGCCAGCAGCCCCTTACAGGGGGCGCGGTACGAGCAGTACTTC,CASSPLQGARYEQYF
NA,TRBV5-8,TRBJ2-3,NA,TGTGCCAGCAGCTTAACTAGCACAGATACGCAGTATTTT,CASSLTSTDTQYF
TRBD1,TRBV6-5,TRBJ2-2,NA,TGTGCCAGCAGTCATGGCCAGGGGGACGGGGAGCTGTTTTTT,CASSHGQGDGELFF
NA,TRBV6-1,TRBJ2-5,NA,TGTGCCAGCAGTGTGGGGGGCCAAGAGACCCAGTACTTC,CASSVGGQETQYF
NA,TRBV5-4,TRBJ2-5,few,TGTGCCAGCAGCTCTCGGACAGCCTTGACTGAATACCAAGAGACCCAGTACTTC,CASSSRTALTEYQETQYF
NA,TRBV27,TRBJ1-5,once,TGTGCCAGCGGGAGGGGGACTCATGGCAATCAGCCCCAGCATTTT,CASGRGTHGNQPQHF
NA,TRBV11-3,TRBJ2-3,NA,TGTGCCAGCAGCCCCGCGGGGGCAGGGGATACGCAGTATTTT,CASSPAGAGDTQYF
NA,TRBV29-1,TRBJ1-1,NA,TGCAGCGTTTCAAGCGTCGTGTCGAACACTGAAGCTTTCTTT,CSVSSVVSNTEAFF
TRBD1,TRBV2,TRBJ1-1,NA,TGTGCCAGCAGTGAAGAAATACTAGGTACGGGACAGGGGGCCGGGAACACTGAAGCTTTCTTT,CASSEEILGTGQGAGNTEAFF
TRBD2,TRBV7-2,TRBJ2-7,NA,TGTGCCAGCAGCTTACGGATAGCGGGGAAGTACGAGCAGTACTTC,CASSLRIAGKYEQYF
TRBD1,TRBV7-6,TRBJ1-2,NA,TGTGCCAGCAGCAGGACAGGTCTCTCTGGCTACACCTTC,CASSRTGLSGYTF
NA,TRBV2,TRBJ2-5,NA,TGTGCCAGCAGTGTTCGGGGGATGCTGCAAGAGACCCAGTACTTC,CASSVRGMLQETQYF
NA,TRBV6-5,TRBJ2-3,NA,TGTGCCAGCAGGCGTCTAGCGACCAGCACAGATACGCAGTATTTT,CASRRLATSTDTQYF
TRBD2,TRBV5-6,TRBJ2-1,NA,TGTGCCAGCAGCTGGACTAGCGGCTACAATGAGCAGTTCTTC,CASSWTSGYNEQFF
NA,TRBV27,TRBJ1-1,NA,TGTGCCAGCCGGGCAGGGATGGGAACTGAAGCTTTCTTT,CASRAGMGTEAFF
NA,TRBV25-1,TRBJ2-5,NA,TGTGCCAGCAGTGACCGGACCGGGAGAGAGACCCAGTACTTC,CASSDRTGRETQYF
NA,TRBV19,TRBJ1-1,NA,TGTGCCAGTAGTATAGAGGCGGCGAACACTGAAGCTTTCTTT,CASSIEAANTEAFF
NA,TRBV5-6,TRBJ2-5,few,TGTGCCAGCAGCTTGTTGGGGGGGACAGGAGAGACCCAGTACTTC,CASSLLGGTGETQYF
NA,TRBV7-9,TRBJ1-1,once,TGTTCCAGCACCCCGGGGTTTGGGAACACTGAAGCTTTCTTT,CSSTPGFGNTEAFF
TRBD1,TRBV10-3,TRBJ1-5,NA,TGTGCCATCTCTCAGACCGGGACAGGGGCCAATCAGCCCCAGCATTTT,CAISQTGTGANQPQHF
NA,TRBV9,TRBJ2-3,NA,TGTGCCAGCAGCAGCCTAGCGCTCACAGATACGCAGTATTTT,CASSSLALTDTQYF
NA,TRBV28,TRBJ1-2,NA,TGTGCCAGCAGTTTAATGGCGGAGAAGAACTATGGCTACACCTTC,CASSLMAEKNYGYTF
NA,TRBV14,TRBJ1-6,once,TGTGCCAGCAGCCAAAGGAGGGATTCACCCCTCCACTTT,CASSQRRDSPLHF
NA,TRBV23-1,TRBJ2-7,NA,TGCGCCAGCAGACTAAACTACGAGCAGTACTTC,CASRLNYEQYF
NA,TRBV5-1,TRBJ2-6,NA,TGCGCCAGCAGGAGGGTAGAGGCTGGGGCCAACGTCCTGACTTTC,CASRRVEAGANVLTF
TRBD1,TRBV9,TRBJ2-3,NA,TGTGCCAGCAGCGTAGTGGGGACAGGGGACACAGATACGCAGTATTTT,CASSVVGTGDTDTQYF
NA,TRBV27,TRBJ1-1,NA,TGTGCCAGCAGGACCGGGGACACTGAAGCTTTCTTT,CASRTGDTEAFF